This T cell receptor beta chain is drawn from a study of control samples from healthy donors and cancer patients. Only in-frame clones appear in the TCRdb table, and some are missing; sequencing was by immunoSEQ multiplex PCR. The sample has approximately 100,000 clones, 80% to 90% seen once. This clone was seen only a few times. Trimming removed 7 bases at V and 0 bases at J, with 13 bases between. This CDR3 comprises 15 residues. Per the germline V gene, CDR1 is MNHEY and CDR2 is SMNVEV (reference sequence). The TCR originated in a man younger than 45 in good health. Sequences were obtained from blood. This chain joins TRBV27 and TRBJ1-5; D is unclear. The CDR3 loop is CASKEGPYSNQPQHF. Written as DNA, the CDR3 is TGTGCCAGCAAGGAAGGTCCTTATAGCAATCAGCCCCAGCATTTT.